The next 10 T cell receptor beta chains were all read from a single sample in a study of blood T cell repertoires in COVID-19. Assay: immunoSEQ multiplex PCR; the TCRdb copy retains only in-frame clones and omits some. This table has approximately 76,000 clones, about three quarters appearing once. Sequencing was performed on peripheral blood. Every receptor here comes from a woman between 70 and 85 years old with acute or convalescent COVID-19.

In this sample, this clone turned up a few times. The chain joins TRBV5-6 to TRBJ1-1; D not resolved. Per the germline V gene, CDR1 is SGHDT and CDR2 is YYEEEE. This CDR3 is built from 15 residues. The V and J ends lost 2 bases and 0 bases respectively, with 11 bases between them. This chain's CDR3 is CASSFLTPMNTEAFF. The CDR3, as DNA: TGTGCCAGCAGCTTTTTGACACCCATGAACACTGAAGCTTTCTTT.

The chain couples TRBV9 to TRBJ2-7, with D maybe TRBD1 (7 bases). Germline-derived CDR1 and CDR2 are SGDLS and YYNGEE. V lost 3 bases to trimming and J lost 3 bases, with 13 bases between them. The length of the CDR3 is 14 residues. In DNA form, the CDR3 reads TGTGCCAGCAGCGAGGAGGGGGCCTACTACGAGCAGTACTTC. Translating it yields CASSEEGAYYEQYF.

The chain carries TRBV27 and TRBJ2-7; D is uncertain. The CDR3 is 16 residues long. V was trimmed by 2 bases and J by 0 bases, leaving 14 bases between them. Germline lookup yields CDR1 MNHEY and CDR2 SMNVEV (reference sequence). The CDR3 sequence: CASSLPRSWHSYEQYF. CDR3 in DNA: TGTGCCAGCAGTTTACCCCGATCATGGCACTCCTACGAGCAGTACTTC.

The rearrangement uses TRBV28 and TRBJ1-2; maybe TRBD1 (5 bases). The CDR3 has 15 residues. Germline CDR1 is MDHEN and CDR2 is SYDVKM. V lost 4 bases and J 3 bases, leaving 15 bases between the germline ends. CDR3 sequence: CASSSQWGGDYGYTF. CDR3 bases: TGTGCCAGCAGTTCACAATGGGGGGGGGACTATGGCTACACCTTC.

This clone was seen more than once but under ten times. The CDR3 protein is CASSPMGLAGVNEQFF. The CDR3 DNA is TGCGCCAGCAGCCCGATGGGACTAGCGGGAGTAAATGAGCAGTTCTTC. The rearrangement joins TRBV5-1 to TRBJ2-1; TRBD2 matches at 14 bases. V dropped 4 bases and J dropped 7; count of bases not matched to a gene: 7. Looked up from germline, CDR1 is SGHRS and CDR2 is YFSETQ. There are 16 residues in the CDR3.

This clone came up once. The chain joins TRBV5-4 to TRBJ1-3; D is uncertain. The CDR3 consists of 13 residues. Germline V gene data show CDR1 as SGHNT and CDR2 as YYREEE (reference sequence). V shed 5 bases and J shed 4 bases, with 10 bases lying between them. Here the CDR3 reads CASRPGLGNTIYF. CDR3 bases: TGTGCCAGCAGGCCCGGGTTGGGAAACACCATATATTTT. Full variable domain (missing parts from reference TRBV5-4 and TRBJ1-3): ETGVTQSPTHLIKTRGQQVTLRCSSQSGHNTVSWYQQALGQGPQFIFQYYREEENGRGNFPPRFSGLQFPNYSSELNVNALELDDSALYLCASRPGLGNTIYFGEGSWLTVV.

This clone was seen at least ten times. The rearrangement uses TRBV7-9 and TRBJ1-2; 8 bases are shared with TRBD1. Germline lookup yields CDR1 SEHNR and CDR2 FQNEAQ (reference sequence). Trimming removed 3 bases from V and 7 bases from J; junction bases left unmatched: 4. This CDR3 has 13 amino acids. CDR3 region: CASSFDRGGGYTF. The DNA of the CDR3 is TGTGCCAGCAGCTTCGACAGGGGCGGTGGCTACACCTTC.

The chain uses TRBV28 and TRBJ1-4; TRBD1 aligns across 7 bases. CDR1 MDHEN and CDR2 SYDVKM come from the germline V gene. The CDR3 sequence is 15 residues long. Trimming at V came to 3 bases and at J to 8 bases, leaving 9 bases not matched to a gene. CDR3 sequence reads: CASSFGGQEVEKLFF. The CDR3 bases are TGTGCCAGCAGTTTTGGTGGACAGGAAGTGGAAAAACTGTTTTTT. Variable domain in full (rest from reference TRBV28 and TRBJ1-4): DVKVTQSSRYLVKRTGEKVFLECVQDMDHENMFWYRQDPGLGLRLIYFSYDVKMKEKGDIPEGYSVSREKKERFSLILESASTNQTSMYLCASSFGGQEVEKLFFGSGTQLSVL.

This clone was found a few times. The chain recombines TRBV13 with TRBJ1-2; TRBD1 is a possible D gene (6 bases). The CDR3 covers 15 residues. Trimming removed 5 bases at V and 6 bases at J, with 19 bases between. Per the germline V gene, CDR1 is PRHDT and CDR2 is FYEKMQ (reference sequence). DNA for the CDR3: TGTGCCAGCAGCCGAAAAAACACAGGGTTGGATGGCTACACCTTC. This encodes CASSRKNTGLDGYTF.

This clone appeared once. The chain is built from TRBV27 and TRBJ2-2; D is unclear. The CDR3 consists of 13 residues. The ends were cut back, 8 bases at V and 5 bases at J, with 12 bases in the middle. Germline V gene lookup returns CDR1 MNHEY and CDR2 SMNVEV (reference sequence). The CDR3 region is CASLIWRTGELFF. The CDR3 DNA is TGTGCCAGCTTAATTTGGAGAACCGGGGAGCTGTTTTTT.